The 23 T cell receptor beta chains below were found in one sample sequenced in a study of T-cell reconstitution after alpha-beta-depleted transplantation in children (dated by TCRdb to about 2016). In light of the paper, this sample's treatment or condition label describes: allogeneic hematopoietic cell transplantation with graft depleted of TCRalphabeta T cells and CD19 B cells. Libraries were constructed by PCR. Sequenced on an Illumina HiSeq 2500. TCR libraries were prepared with molecular barcoding, using unique molecular identifiers to normalize TCRbeta repertoire quantification. TCRdb took the public reads, trimmed them with fastp at Q25, ran MiXCR for clone calling and kept in-frame beta chains. Under each unique CDR3 protein, matching rows form one entry showing the most common genes and DNA. The sample profile shows fewer than 750,000 distinct CDR3 sequences; roughly 23% of them were found once. The ten largest account for approximately 14% of the sample.

The material was PBMCs, mostly from graft donor cells, obtained 360 days after TCRalphabeta/CD19-depleted stem cell transplant. Receptor source: a boy less than two years old who had a stem cell transplant for acute myeloid leukemia, so the T cells may come from the graft donor.

In its sample, this clonotype was seen many times. The chain is built from TRBV9 and TRBJ1-1; D uncertain. The V end lost 1 base, the J end lost 0 bases, and 16 bases lay between the germline ends. The V gene's germline CDR1 is SGDLS and CDR2 YYNGEE. The CDR3 contains 17 residues. CDR3 sequence (DNA): TGTGCCAGCAGCGTATACGCCCGGGGAGAGGTGAACACTGAAGCTTTCTTT. Encoded protein: CASSVYARGEVNTEAFF. Full variable domain (remainder filled in from reference TRBV9 and TRBJ1-1): DSGVTQTPKHLITATGQRVTLRCSPRSGDLSVYWYQQSLDQGLQFLIQYYNGEERAKGNILERFSAQQFPDLHSELNLSSLELGDSALYFCASSVYARGEVNTEAFFGQGTRLTVV.

This clonotype was seen many times. CDR3 region: CASSISGDPYNEQFF. The CDR3 DNA reads TGCGCCAGCAGCATTAGCGGGGACCCCTACAATGAGCAGTTCTTC. The chain joins TRBV5-1 to TRBJ2-1; 8 bases fit TRBD2. Germline-derived CDR1 and CDR2 are SGHRS and YFSETQ. V lost 4 bases to trimming and J lost 2 bases; unmatched junction nucleotides: 5. This CDR3 is 15 amino acids long.

This clonotype has at least ten counts. V and J are TRBV20-1 and TRBJ2-1; D is tentatively TRBD1 or TRBD2 (5 bases each). Germline V gene data show CDR1 as DFQATT and CDR2 as SNEGSKA (reference sequence). V shed 7 bases and J shed 2 bases, with 12 bases lying between them. This CDR3 has 13 residues. This CDR3 reads CSVGGRTYNEQFF. The CDR3, as DNA: TGCAGTGTTGGGGGAAGGACCTACAATGAGCAGTTCTTC.

The J gene is TRBJ2-1, the V gene TRBV11-2; 9 nucleotides match TRBD1. This CDR3 spans 20 amino acids. Per the germline V gene, CDR1 is SGHAT and CDR2 is FQNNGV. Trimming cost V 0 bases and J 4 bases; bases outside gene matches: 16. The CDR3 region is CASSLDWGQGGNDRYNEQFF. As DNA, the CDR3 is TGTGCCAGCAGCTTAGATTGGGGACAGGGTGGGAACGATAGGTACAATGAGCAGTTCTTC.

The chain joins TRBV27 to TRBJ2-3; maybe TRBD1 (5 bases). Trimming stripped 8 bases from V and 2 bases from J, with 14 bases between. Germline-derived CDR1 and CDR2 are MNHEY and SMNVEV (reference sequence). The CDR3 is 14 residues long. CDR3 residues: CASADSRFTDTQYF. For the CDR3, the DNA is TGTGCCAGCGCTGACAGCAGATTCACAGATACGCAGTATTTT.

This clonotype was detected many times. The rearrangement uses TRBV6-5 and TRBJ2-1; the D is unclear. Trimming stripped 0 bases from V and 5 bases from J, with 8 bases between. Germline V gene lookup returns CDR1 MNHEY and CDR2 SVGAGI. This CDR3 comprises 14 residues. The CDR3 DNA reads TGTGCCAGCAGTTACTCGCATTCCCACAATGAGCAGTTCTTC. Amino acids: CASSYSHSHNEQFF.

There are many counts of this clonotype. The chain links TRBV5-1 to TRBJ2-1; tentatively, D is TRBD2 (5 bases). The CDR3 runs 14 residues. Germline V gene data show CDR1 as SGHRS and CDR2 as YFSETQ. V dropped 4 bases and J dropped 2 bases, with 10 bases sitting between them. The CDR3 DNA reads TGCGCCAGCAGCACTAGTCATCCCTACAATGAGCAGTTCTTC. As protein: CASSTSHPYNEQFF.

In this sample, this clonotype turned up many times. V gene TRBV20-1 combines with J gene TRBJ2-7; 9 bases line up with TRBD2. Germline CDR1 is DFQATT and CDR2 is SNEGSKA (reference sequence). The length of the CDR3 is 14 residues. With V trimmed by 3 bases and J by 3 bases, 6 bases remained unmatched. This chain's CDR3 is CSASRGGAVYEQYV. CDR3 DNA: TGCAGTGCTAGTCGCGGGGGGGCAGTCTACGAGCAGTACGTC.

In this sample, this clonotype turned up many times. The chain links TRBV28 to TRBJ2-3; 11 nucleotides match TRBD2. J was trimmed by 2 bases and V by 5 bases; bases with no gene match: 6. The CDR3 has 16 amino acids. Per the germline V gene, CDR1 is MDHEN and CDR2 is SYDVKM. The CDR3 DNA is TGTGCCAGCAGTCTCGGACTAGCGGGCGACACAGATACGCAGTATTTT. It codes for CASSLGLAGDTDTQYF.

The rearrangement links TRBV20-1 to TRBJ1-4; D perhaps matches TRBD1 (6 bases). V shed 6 bases and J shed 7 bases, with 15 bases lying between them. CDR3 size: 13 residues. In germline, CDR1 is DFQATT, CDR2 SNEGSKA (reference sequence). This CDR3 reads CSAPQGASEKLFF. The CDR3 bases are TGCAGTGCGCCACAGGGAGCTAGTGAAAAACTGTTTTTT.

This clonotype was counted between two and nine times. This rearrangement joins TRBV7-6 to TRBJ1-6; D not certain. Looked up from germline, CDR1 is SGHVS and CDR2 is FNYEAQ. The CDR3 covers 15 residues. V shed 5 bases and J shed 7 bases, with 15 bases lying between them. CDR3 bases: TGTGCCAGCAGCCACCAACCATTCGGCAATTCACCCCTCCACTTT. The encoded protein is CASSHQPFGNSPLHF.

The chain carries TRBV6-5 and TRBJ1-1; unclear D gene. The germline gives CDR1 MNHEY, CDR2 SVGAGI. The CDR3 has 13 residues. Trimming removed 4 bases from V and 5 bases from J, with 11 bases in between. CDR3 sequence reads: CASSSDGGTEAFF. The CDR3 DNA follows: TGTGCCAGCAGTTCGGACGGTGGGACTGAAGCTTTCTTT.

The chain employs TRBV20-1 and TRBJ2-3, with D hard to call. CDR3 length: 16 residues. V lost 1 base to trimming and J lost 5 bases, with 19 bases between them. Germline CDR1 reads DFQATT; CDR2 reads SNEGSKA (reference sequence). This chain's CDR3 is CSARGGRVSLLDTQYF. CDR3 DNA sequence: TGCAGTGCTAGAGGTGGTAGGGTTTCATTATTAGATACGCAGTATTTT.

Ten or more counts support this clonotype. The chain uses TRBV13 and TRBJ2-5; 8 nucleotides agree with TRBD1. Unmatched junction bases numbered 3, after V lost 3 bases and J lost 3 bases. This CDR3 contains 14 residues. The germline gives CDR1 PRHDT, CDR2 FYEKMQ (reference sequence). The CDR3 coding sequence is TGTGCCAGCAGCTTTTCGACAGGGGAAGAGACCCAGTACTTC. Protein product: CASSFSTGEETQYF.

This clonotype has only a few counts. The DNA for the CDR3 is TGTGCCAGCAGTTTCCTACCCGCACAAAAAACCGGATACAATGAGCAGTTCTTC. The encoded protein is CASSFLPAQKTGYNEQFF. V and J are TRBV6-5 and TRBJ2-1; D unresolved. The V and J ends lost 4 bases and 4 bases respectively, with 23 bases between them. In germline, CDR1 is MNHEY, CDR2 SVGAGI. The CDR3 sequence is 18 residues long.

This clonotype was seen a handful of times. CDR3 nucleotide sequence: TGTGCCAGCAGCTCCGGACTGAGAGGGGGGACCCAGTACTTC. Amino acid sequence: CASSSGLRGGTQYF. The chain carries TRBV7-9 and TRBJ2-5, with D possibly matching TRBD1 (6 bases). Germline V gene data show CDR1 as SEHNR and CDR2 as FQNEAQ (reference sequence). Trimming stripped 4 bases from V and 7 bases from J, with 16 bases between. The CDR3 loop spans 14 amino acids.

To note about this clonotype: A much bigger clone sits one base away, suggesting this may be a read error. The conserved phenylalanine or tryptophan normally closing the CDR3 is absent here, so this likely arose from a read error. The V gene is TRBV29-1, the J gene TRBJ1-2, with D possibly matching TRBD1 (6 bases). V was cut by 4 bases and J by 3 bases, with 15 bases left in between. This CDR3 has 14 amino acids. Germline lookup yields CDR1 SQVTM and CDR2 ANQGSEA. DNA for the CDR3: TGCAGCGTTGGAGGTCGGACAGCGTACTATGGCTACACCTGC. Translating gives CSVGGRTAYYGYTC.

This clonotype appeared a few times. This chain joins TRBV6-5 and TRBJ2-1; D unclear. Per germline, CDR1 MNHEY and CDR2 SVGAGI. This CDR3 is built from 15 residues. Trimming stripped 0 bases from V and 5 bases from J, with 11 bases between. As DNA, the CDR3 is TGTGCCAGCAGTTACTCGAGGTGGACCGACAATGAGCAGTTCTTC. This codes for CASSYSRWTDNEQFF.

This clonotype was counted a few times. V is TRBV29-1 and J is TRBJ1-2, with 11 bases fitting TRBD1. The germline gives CDR1 SQVTM, CDR2 ANQGSEA. CDR3 size: 13 residues. V gave up 2 bases and J gave up 6 bases; unmatched junction bases: 2. Written as DNA, the CDR3 is TGCAGCGTTGAACGGACAGGGGGCGATGGCTACACCTTC. Its translation is CSVERTGGDGYTF.

This clonotype was seen a handful of times. The chain couples TRBV28 to TRBJ2-1; 8 nucleotides match TRBD2. Germline lookup yields CDR1 MDHEN and CDR2 SYDVKM. The CDR3 is 12 residues long. V dropped 2 bases and J dropped 16; count of bases not matched to a gene: 7. The CDR3 DNA sequence: TGTGCCAGCAGTTTAGTGCGGGGGGAGGATTTCTTC. It is translated as CASSLVRGEDFF.

As DNA, the CDR3 is TGTGCCACCAGCAAGCGGGCTGGCGACTATGGCTACACCTTC. Translated, it gives CATSKRAGDYGYTF. The chain employs TRBV15 and TRBJ1-2; D is undetermined. Germline V gene data show CDR1 as LNHNV and CDR2 as YYDKDF (reference sequence). Trimming shortened V by 4 bases and J by 3 bases, and 12 bases separated the two germline ends. The CDR3 runs 14 residues.

This clonotype was detected many times. This chain joins TRBV12-3 or TRBV12-4 and TRBJ2-2, with 10 bases matching TRBD2. The CDR3 is made up of 14 amino acids. Trimming at V came to 8 bases and at J to 5 bases, leaving 5 bases not matched to a gene. CDR3 loop: CASGAGGPTGELFF. The CDR3 DNA is TGTGCCAGCGGAGCGGGGGGGCCGACCGGGGAGCTGTTTTTT.

This clonotype has only a few counts. V gene TRBV5-1 combines with J gene TRBJ2-3; tentative D call: TRBD2 (6 bases). The V gene's germline CDR1 is SGHRS and CDR2 YFSETQ. Trimming left V 4 bases short and J 0 bases short, with 15 bases between. This CDR3 comprises 16 residues. The CDR3 DNA is TGCGCCAGCAGCGTGGGCCAGGGACTTAGCACAGATACGCAGTATTTT. Encoded protein: CASSVGQGLSTDTQYF.